This T cell receptor (beta chain) was recovered during a study of shared clonotypes between healthy human individuals. Looking at the study overall: A donor's plate count was three for CD4 naive and three for CD4 memory; CD8 naive had two and CD8 memory one.

There were no recent acute infections or vaccinations among the donors, who were healthy HIV-negative adults. Original data processing: Junction-only sequences produced by ImmunoSEQ had no quality scores, so filtering differed. This table comes from immunoSEQ multiplex PCR, and its TCRdb copy is limited to in-frame clones, with some not included. V and J calls plus clone size are reproduced from that table; the DNA served to infer D and trimming. The sample includes roughly 1 million clones, around three quarters of them seen just once. This CDR3 has 12 residues. The ends were cut back, 1 base at V and 9 bases at J, with 7 bases in the middle. Germline values: CDR1 MGHRA, CDR2 YSYEKL. Findings and limits, study-wide: Since donors were few, the genetic and exposure-history diversity represented was limited.

Notes on this clone: Its target is not known.

The clonotype was recovered from a man between 18 and 29 years old in good health. Some clones in this sample may be carry-over from other donors' samples. The sequencing sample was made of memory CD4+ T cells from PBMCs. As for subset: CD45RA-negative fraction. J is TRBJ2-1 and V is TRBV4-1; D unresolved. This CDR3 reads CASSQVFSEQFF. In DNA, the CDR3 is TGCGCCAGCAGCCAAGTATTTAGTGAGCAGTTCTTC.